These 7 T cell receptor beta chains came from one sample sequenced in a study of T cell repertoires in cytomegalovirus infection. No antigen is known for these receptors. TCRdb analysed the reads with MiXCR anew, one entry per CDR3 protein. The table shows hundreds of thousands of distinct CDR3 sequences, with around 31% occurring only once. The sequencing used cultured PBMCs, collected from culture after CMV antigen stimulation. These receptors all come from a human donor in good health (CMV status not recorded). Some clones in this sample may be carry-over from other donors' samples.

Of note for this clonotype: Since a much larger clone is just one base distant, this may be a read error. The chain's CDR3 is CANSFGQGPTEAFF. Here the CDR3 DNA reads TGTGCCAACAGCTTTGGGCAGGGCCCCACTGAAGCTTTCTTT. This chain links TRBV7-8 with TRBJ1-1; tentative D call: TRBD1 (5 bases). Germline V gene lookup returns CDR1 SGHVS and CDR2 FQNEAQ. The CDR3 loop spans 14 amino acids.

The table lists this clonotype with a few counts. The V and J genes are TRBV10-3 and TRBJ2-7; perhaps D is TRBD1 or TRBD2 (5 bases each). Per germline, CDR1 ENHRY and CDR2 SYGVKD. The V end was cut by 3 bases, the J end by 2 bases, with 14 bases between. The CDR3 spans 15 residues. CDR3 sequence reads: CAISDGAVLTYEQYF. In DNA form, the CDR3 reads TGTGCCATCAGTGACGGGGCCGTCCTTACCTACGAGCAGTACTTC.

This clonotype was found a few times. This chain connects TRBV12-5 to TRBJ2-3; D gene unclear. Between the trimmed V and J ends, which lost 5 bases and 0 bases, there was a span of 9 bases. Germline CDR1 and CDR2: LGHNT and FRNRAP. The CDR3 has 14 residues. In DNA form, the CDR3 reads TGTGCTAGTGGTCCGACGATTAGCACAGATACGCAGTATTTT. Translating gives CASGPTISTDTQYF.

The V and J genes are TRBV7-9 and TRBJ1-2; TRBD1 matches at 8 bases. This CDR3 has 16 residues. Germline lookup yields CDR1 SEHNR and CDR2 FQNEAQ (reference sequence). J gave up 6 bases and V 2 bases, and 11 bases lay outside the gene matches. CDR3 DNA sequence: TGTGCCAGCAGCTTACGAGACAGGGGAAGAGGCGATGGCTACACCTTC. Protein: CASSLRDRGRGDGYTF.

The J gene is TRBJ1-6, the V gene TRBV6-5; the match to TRBD1 covers 11 bases. In germline, CDR1 is MNHEY, CDR2 SVGAGI. The CDR3 sequence is 13 residues long. The V gene end was trimmed by 10 bases and the J gene end by 7 bases; junction bases not matched to a gene: 3. In nucleotides, the CDR3 is TGTGCCACCGGACAGGGGGCAAATTCACCCCTCCACTTT. Translated, it gives CATGQGANSPLHF.

The chain couples TRBV28 to TRBJ2-2; 11 nucleotides line up with TRBD2. This CDR3 contains 15 residues. Germline-derived CDR1 and CDR2 are MDHEN and SYDVKM. The trim removed 6 bases at V and 3 bases at J, leaving 3 bases unmatched. CDR3 region: CASRQLAGDTGELFF. As DNA, the CDR3 is TGTGCCAGCAGACAACTAGCGGGGGACACCGGGGAGCTGTTTTTT.

The CDR3 DNA reads as TGTGCCAGCACGCCGGAGGGGGGCGGGGAGCTGTTTTTT. This encodes CASTPEGGGELFF. The J gene is TRBJ2-2, the V gene TRBV12-3 or TRBV12-4; D could derive from TRBD1 or TRBD2 (6 bases each). The V and J ends lost 7 bases and 7 bases respectively, with 13 bases between them. The length of the CDR3 is 13 residues.